This T cell receptor (beta chain) was identified in a study of blood T cells in healthy people across ages. Whole-study results and caveats: Naive T cell percentage showed a strong correlation with TCR beta diversity. The study regarded diversity estimates from one million T cells as underestimates.

This CDR3 has 15 amino acids. V was clipped by 4 bases and J by 13 bases; unmatched bases: 13. CDR1 and CDR2 (germline): SGHDN, FVKESK. The donors, healthy Caucasians from Russia, were aged roughly 6 to 90. It was with a sample-barcoded 5' primer and a J-beta primer mix that a second PCR of roughly 7 to 12 cycles was run. Tags on each cDNA molecule came from a template-switch adaptor with 12 random nucleotides. TCRdb reprocessed the 5' RACE reads via MiXCR and lists one record per CDR3 protein. Of over a million distinct CDR3 sequences listed, roughly 43% are singletons. This clonotype was counted a few times. The antigen is undetermined.

The origin of this receptor is a woman under 30 in good health. The sample taken for sequencing was blood. The V and J genes are TRBV14 and TRBJ2-4, with 10 bases fitting TRBD1. The CDR3 sequence is CASSRDRGFWWEQYF. DNA for the CDR3: TGTGCCAGCAGCCGGGACAGGGGATTTTGGTGGGAGCAGTACTTC.